A selection of T cell receptor beta chains follows, all from one sample in a study of shared clonotypes between healthy human individuals. Generated by immunoSEQ multiplex PCR, the TCRdb table keeps only in-frame clones and is missing some. The sample holds over 800,000 clones, 92% seen once. The sample taken for sequencing was naive CD8+ T cells sorted from blood. The receptors stem from a man aged 30 to 45 in good health. CDR3s include the opening cysteine and the closing phenylalanine or tryptophan. The order of the fields is CDR3 protein, CDR3 DNA, CDR3 length, clone size, V gene, J gene, D gene. D genes are given only for firm matches. The size entry is marked missing in some rows and otherwise reads once, few, many or a size class.

CDR3 protein: CASSPGTSGTNEQFF
CDR3 DNA: TGTGCCAGCAGTCCCGGGACTAGCGGGACCAATGAGCAGTTCTTC
CDR3 length: 15
clone size: .
V gene: TRBV6-5
J gene: TRBJ2-1
D gene: TRBD2

CDR3 protein: CASSPGGLTYEQYF
CDR3 DNA: TGTGCCAGCAGCCCAGGCGGCTTAACCTACGAGCAGTACTTC
CDR3 length: 14
clone size: .
V gene: TRBV9
J gene: TRBJ2-7
D gene: .

CDR3 protein: CASSFVGSGKYEQYF
CDR3 DNA: TGTGCCAGCAGTTTTGTCGGGTCAGGGAAGTACGAGCAGTACTTC
CDR3 length: 15
clone size: .
V gene: TRBV27
J gene: TRBJ2-7
D gene: .

CDR3 protein: CASSDQRETVSGELFF
CDR3 DNA: TGTGCCAGCAGTGACCAGCGGGAGACGGTTAGCGGGGAGCTGTTTTTT
CDR3 length: 16
clone size: .
V gene: TRBV2
J gene: TRBJ2-2
D gene: TRBD2

CDR3 protein: CASSLTQTGRAGNTIYF
CDR3 DNA: TGTGCCAGCAGCTTAACACAGACAGGGCGCGCTGGAAACACCATATATTTT
CDR3 length: 17
clone size: .
V gene: TRBV7-9
J gene: TRBJ1-3
D gene: TRBD1

CDR3 protein: CASSLLASGYNEQFF
CDR3 DNA: TGTGCCAGCAGCTTACTGGCTAGCGGCTACAATGAGCAGTTCTTC
CDR3 length: 15
clone size: .
V gene: TRBV7-7
J gene: TRBJ2-1
D gene: TRBD2

CDR3 protein: CASSEVTTSGNTIYF
CDR3 DNA: TGTGCCAGCAGTGAAGTCACTACCTCTGGAAACACCATATATTTT
CDR3 length: 15
clone size: .
V gene: TRBV2
J gene: TRBJ1-3
D gene: .

CDR3 protein: CASSQLGLPTDTQYF
CDR3 DNA: TGCGCCAGCAGCCAGCTAGGACTGCCAACAGATACGCAGTATTTT
CDR3 length: 15
clone size: .
V gene: TRBV4-1
J gene: TRBJ2-3
D gene: .

CDR3 protein: CASSKQGHSGNTIYF
CDR3 DNA: TGTGCCAGCAGTAAACAGGGCCACTCTGGAAACACCATATATTTT
CDR3 length: 15
clone size: once
V gene: TRBV9
J gene: TRBJ1-3
D gene: .

CDR3 protein: CASSLAEGNEQFF
CDR3 DNA: TGCGCCAGCAGCTTGGCCGAGGGGAATGAGCAGTTCTTC
CDR3 length: 13
clone size: few
V gene: TRBV5-1
J gene: TRBJ2-1
D gene: .

CDR3 protein: CASEDRGEDEQYF
CDR3 DNA: TGTGCCAGCGAGGACCGGGGGGAGGACGAGCAGTACTTC
CDR3 length: 13
clone size: .
V gene: TRBV28
J gene: TRBJ2-7
D gene: TRBD2

CDR3 protein: CASGFPGRSEQYF
CDR3 DNA: TGTGCCAGCGGTTTTCCAGGGAGGAGCGAGCAGTACTTC
CDR3 length: 13
clone size: .
V gene: TRBV27
J gene: TRBJ2-7
D gene: .

CDR3 protein: CASSGLAGVAGTQYF
CDR3 DNA: TGTGCCAGCAGCGGACTAGCGGGAGTTGCAGGGACGCAGTATTTT
CDR3 length: 15
clone size: .
V gene: TRBV6-5
J gene: TRBJ2-3
D gene: TRBD2

CDR3 protein: CASSIAGRGADTQYF
CDR3 DNA: TGTGCCAGTAGTATAGCCGGCAGGGGGGCGGATACGCAGTATTTT
CDR3 length: 15
clone size: .
V gene: TRBV19
J gene: TRBJ2-3
D gene: .

CDR3 protein: CASGRVTGELFF
CDR3 DNA: TGTGCCAGCGGCAGGGTCACCGGGGAGCTGTTTTTT
CDR3 length: 12
clone size: .
V gene: TRBV27
J gene: TRBJ2-2
D gene: .

CDR3 protein: CASSAYGGRESGDEQYF
CDR3 DNA: TGTGCCAGCAGCGCATATGGGGGGCGGGAATCCGGCGACGAGCAGTACTTC
CDR3 length: 17
clone size: .
V gene: TRBV7-2
J gene: TRBJ2-7
D gene: .

CDR3 protein: CASGPGTSGTGELFF
CDR3 DNA: TGTGCCAGCGGACCCGGGACTAGCGGGACCGGGGAGCTGTTTTTT
CDR3 length: 15
clone size: .
V gene: TRBV9
J gene: TRBJ2-2
D gene: TRBD2

CDR3 protein: CASSLLPSRGEQFF
CDR3 DNA: TGTGCCAGCAGCTTACTTCCCTCTCGCGGGGAGCAGTTCTTC
CDR3 length: 14
clone size: .
V gene: TRBV7-2
J gene: TRBJ2-1
D gene: .

CDR3 protein: CASREGGGLVYEQYF
CDR3 DNA: TGTGCCAGCAGAGAAGGGGGCGGTTTGGTCTACGAGCAGTACTTC
CDR3 length: 15
clone size: .
V gene: TRBV2
J gene: TRBJ2-7
D gene: TRBD1

CDR3 protein: CASSAQQGPAVEKLFF
CDR3 DNA: TGTGCCAGCAGCGCACAACAGGGTCCGGCCGTAGAAAAACTGTTTTTT
CDR3 length: 16
clone size: .
V gene: TRBV7-9
J gene: TRBJ1-4
D gene: .

CDR3 protein: CASSSDRDRGFYEQYF
CDR3 DNA: TGTGCCAGCAGCTCCGACCGGGACAGGGGATTCTACGAGCAGTACTTC
CDR3 length: 16
clone size: once
V gene: TRBV7-8
J gene: TRBJ2-7
D gene: TRBD1

CDR3 protein: CASSSTGPNEQYF
CDR3 DNA: TGTGCCAGTAGCTCGACAGGGCCCAACGAGCAGTACTTC
CDR3 length: 13
clone size: .
V gene: TRBV19
J gene: TRBJ2-7
D gene: TRBD1

CDR3 protein: CASSVAGGAYEQYF
CDR3 DNA: TGTGCCAGTTCTGTAGCGGGAGGTGCCTACGAGCAGTACTTC
CDR3 length: 14
clone size: .
V gene: TRBV19
J gene: TRBJ2-7
D gene: TRBD2

CDR3 protein: CASSLPGARTYEQYF
CDR3 DNA: TGTGCCAGCAGCTTACCCGGGGCGAGGACTTACGAGCAGTACTTC
CDR3 length: 15
clone size: .
V gene: TRBV5-6
J gene: TRBJ2-7
D gene: .

CDR3 protein: CASRWASGRGEQYF
CDR3 DNA: TGTGCCAGCCGGTGGGCTAGCGGGAGAGGCGAGCAGTACTTC
CDR3 length: 14
clone size: .
V gene: TRBV19
J gene: TRBJ2-7
D gene: TRBD2

CDR3 protein: CASSLGLLTEQYF
CDR3 DNA: TGTGCCAGTAGCCTAGGACTCCTGACCGAGCAGTACTTC
CDR3 length: 13
clone size: .
V gene: TRBV19
J gene: TRBJ2-7
D gene: .

CDR3 protein: CASSLSPRGWGEQYF
CDR3 DNA: TGTGCCAGCAGTTTATCGCCCCGGGGGTGGGGGGAGCAGTACTTC
CDR3 length: 15
clone size: .
V gene: TRBV27
J gene: TRBJ2-7
D gene: .

CDR3 protein: CASSLQFVDLAGVFNEQFF
CDR3 DNA: TGTGCCAGCAGCTTACAATTCGTGGACCTAGCGGGAGTTTTCAATGAGCAGTTCTTC
CDR3 length: 19
clone size: .
V gene: TRBV11-2
J gene: TRBJ2-1
D gene: TRBD2

CDR3 protein: CASSFTGTGHEQFF
CDR3 DNA: TGTGCCAGCAGCTTCACCGGGACAGGGCATGAGCAGTTCTTC
CDR3 length: 14
clone size: .
V gene: TRBV7-9
J gene: TRBJ2-1
D gene: TRBD1

CDR3 protein: CASSLGPTGAGELFF
CDR3 DNA: TGTGCCAGCAGCTTAGGCCCGACGGGCGCCGGGGAGCTGTTTTTT
CDR3 length: 15
clone size: .
V gene: TRBV7-8
J gene: TRBJ2-2
D gene: .

CDR3 protein: CASSSNPTGSNQPQHF
CDR3 DNA: TGTGCCAGCAGTAGTAACCCGACAGGGAGCAATCAGCCCCAGCATTTT
CDR3 length: 16
clone size: .
V gene: TRBV28
J gene: TRBJ1-5
D gene: TRBD1

CDR3 protein: CAWSVLDGAQPQHF
CDR3 DNA: TGTGCCTGGAGTGTACTGGATGGCGCTCAGCCCCAGCATTTT
CDR3 length: 14
clone size: .
V gene: TRBV30
J gene: TRBJ1-5
D gene: .

CDR3 protein: CASSRVGGSVYEQYF
CDR3 DNA: TGCGCCAGCAGCCGGGTCGGCGGGAGTGTATACGAGCAGTACTTC
CDR3 length: 15
clone size: .
V gene: TRBV4-1
J gene: TRBJ2-7
D gene: TRBD2

CDR3 protein: CASRSSGSYEQYF
CDR3 DNA: TGTGCCAGCAGATCTAGCGGGAGCTACGAGCAGTACTTC
CDR3 length: 13
clone size: .
V gene: TRBV5-4
J gene: TRBJ2-7
D gene: TRBD2

CDR3 protein: CASSEGTGNNQPQHF
CDR3 DNA: TGTGCCAGCAGTGAAGGAACAGGGAACAATCAGCCCCAGCATTTT
CDR3 length: 15
clone size: .
V gene: TRBV2
J gene: TRBJ1-5
D gene: .

CDR3 protein: CASSLNRGGANVLTF
CDR3 DNA: TGTGCCAGCAGCCTGAACAGGGGTGGGGCCAACGTCCTGACTTTC
CDR3 length: 15
clone size: .
V gene: TRBV7-2
J gene: TRBJ2-6
D gene: TRBD1

CDR3 protein: CASSRTSIERPDTQYF
CDR3 DNA: TGTGCCAGCAGTCGGACTAGCATAGAAAGGCCAGATACGCAGTATTTT
CDR3 length: 16
clone size: .
V gene: TRBV13
J gene: TRBJ2-3
D gene: TRBD2

CDR3 protein: CASSSGDRNYGYTF
CDR3 DNA: TGTGCCAGCAGTTCCGGGGACAGAAACTATGGCTACACCTTC
CDR3 length: 14
clone size: .
V gene: TRBV6-5
J gene: TRBJ1-2
D gene: TRBD1

CDR3 protein: CASSPMAEQGLGTYEQYF
CDR3 DNA: TGTGCCAGCAGCCCCATGGCGGAACAGGGCCTGGGAACCTACGAGCAGTACTTC
CDR3 length: 18
clone size: .
V gene: TRBV5-6
J gene: TRBJ2-7
D gene: .

CDR3 protein: CASSPERWNQPQHF
CDR3 DNA: TGTGCCAGCTCACCGGAGAGGTGGAATCAGCCCCAGCATTTT
CDR3 length: 14
clone size: .
V gene: TRBV18
J gene: TRBJ1-5
D gene: .

CDR3 protein: CATRTASNTEAFF
CDR3 DNA: TGTGCCACTCGGACAGCCTCAAACACTGAAGCTTTCTTT
CDR3 length: 13
clone size: .
V gene: TRBV27
J gene: TRBJ1-1
D gene: .

CDR3 protein: CASSLGHNTGELFF
CDR3 DNA: TGCGCCAGCAGCTTGGGGCACAACACCGGGGAGCTGTTTTTT
CDR3 length: 14
clone size: .
V gene: TRBV5-1
J gene: TRBJ2-2
D gene: .

CDR3 protein: CASSQDPSGTDTQYF
CDR3 DNA: TGCGCCAGCAGCCAAGATCCCTCTGGCACAGATACGCAGTATTTT
CDR3 length: 15
clone size: .
V gene: TRBV4-1
J gene: TRBJ2-3
D gene: .

CDR3 protein: CASSLFATGNSGLHNEQFF
CDR3 DNA: TGTGCCAGCAGTTTATTCGCCACAGGGAACTCGGGGTTGCACAATGAGCAGTTCTTC
CDR3 length: 19
clone size: .
V gene: TRBV27
J gene: TRBJ2-1
D gene: .

CDR3 protein: CASSQDGTVLGSYNEQFF
CDR3 DNA: TGCGCCAGCAGCCAGGACGGGACGGTCCTGGGTTCCTACAATGAGCAGTTCTTC
CDR3 length: 18
clone size: .
V gene: TRBV4-1
J gene: TRBJ2-1
D gene: .

CDR3 protein: CASVQTGPGNTIYF
CDR3 DNA: TGTGCCAGCGTTCAGACAGGGCCTGGAAACACCATATATTTT
CDR3 length: 14
clone size: .
V gene: TRBV7-9
J gene: TRBJ1-3
D gene: TRBD1

CDR3 protein: CASSSSGSTDTQYF
CDR3 DNA: TGTGCCAGCAGTTCTAGCGGGAGCACAGATACGCAGTATTTT
CDR3 length: 14
clone size: .
V gene: TRBV28
J gene: TRBJ2-3
D gene: TRBD2

CDR3 protein: CASSPRKRRSEQFF
CDR3 DNA: TGCGCCAGCAGCCCGAGGAAGCGTCGTAGTGAGCAGTTCTTC
CDR3 length: 14
clone size: .
V gene: TRBV4-3
J gene: TRBJ2-1
D gene: .

CDR3 protein: CSVELSGEQFF
CDR3 DNA: TGCAGCGTTGAGCTATCGGGTGAGCAGTTCTTC
CDR3 length: 11
clone size: .
V gene: TRBV29-1
J gene: TRBJ2-1
D gene: .

CDR3 protein: CASSWGLHYEQYF
CDR3 DNA: TGCGCCAGCAGTTGGGGCTTACACTACGAGCAGTACTTC
CDR3 length: 13
clone size: .
V gene: TRBV5-1
J gene: TRBJ2-7
D gene: .

CDR3 protein: CATSLDRGGGFGNTIYF
CDR3 DNA: TGTGCCACCAGCCTAGACAGGGGGGGCGGCTTCGGAAACACCATATATTTT
CDR3 length: 17
clone size: once
V gene: TRBV15
J gene: TRBJ1-3
D gene: TRBD1

CDR3 protein: CASSKRGGGDTQYF
CDR3 DNA: TGTGCCAGCAGCAAGAGGGGAGGTGGGGATACGCAGTATTTT
CDR3 length: 14
clone size: .
V gene: TRBV7-8
J gene: TRBJ2-3
D gene: .

CDR3 protein: CASSLGSYEQYF
CDR3 DNA: TGTGCCAGCAGCTTAGGCTCCTACGAGCAGTACTTC
CDR3 length: 12
clone size: few
V gene: TRBV7-9
J gene: TRBJ2-7
D gene: .

CDR3 protein: CATSEGFYNEQFF
CDR3 DNA: TGTGCCACCAGTGAGGGCTTTTACAATGAGCAGTTCTTC
CDR3 length: 13
clone size: .
V gene: TRBV15
J gene: TRBJ2-1
D gene: .

CDR3 protein: CASSISGELFF
CDR3 DNA: TGTGCCAGTAGTATCTCCGGGGAGCTGTTTTTT
CDR3 length: 11
clone size: .
V gene: TRBV19
J gene: TRBJ2-2
D gene: .

CDR3 protein: CASSLLGTEAFF
CDR3 DNA: TGTGCCAGCAGCTTATTAGGCACTGAAGCTTTCTTT
CDR3 length: 12
clone size: .
V gene: TRBV7-9
J gene: TRBJ1-1
D gene: .

CDR3 protein: CSAQQGDGYTF
CDR3 DNA: TGCAGCGCACAACAGGGGGATGGCTACACCTTC
CDR3 length: 11
clone size: .
V gene: TRBV29-1
J gene: TRBJ1-2
D gene: TRBD1

CDR3 protein: CASSFSVGRAGGELFF
CDR3 DNA: TGTGCCAGCAGCTTTTCTGTCGGGAGGGCCGGCGGGGAGCTGTTTTTT
CDR3 length: 16
clone size: .
V gene: TRBV7-6
J gene: TRBJ2-2
D gene: TRBD2